The 5 T cell receptor beta chains below were found in one sample sequenced in a study of cytomegalovirus exposure and HLA in healthy donors. The study ran its PCR with 60 Vbeta and 13 Jbeta primers. The table came from immunoSEQ multiplex PCR; TCRdb's copy has only in-frame clones and leaves some out. The table has about 150,000 clones, 70% to 80% seen once. Specimen: PBMCs. The receptors here all came from a young man in good health and CMV-seropositive.

Here the CDR3 reads CASSPRGSTEAFF. The DNA of the CDR3 is TGTGCCAGCAGCCCTAGGGGTAGCACTGAAGCTTTCTTT. This rearrangement joins TRBV7-9 to TRBJ1-1; D might be TRBD1 (5 bases). Germline V gene sequence: CDR1 SEHNR, CDR2 FQNEAQ (reference sequence). V lost 5 bases and J lost 4, with 11 bases in between. The CDR3 extends over 13 amino acids.

V is TRBV5-4 and J is TRBJ2-2; TRBD1 matches 9 bases. The CDR3 loop spans 15 amino acids. V lost 0 bases and J lost 6; bases outside the gene matches: 3. CDR1 SGHNT and CDR2 YYREEE come from the germline V gene (reference sequence). CDR3 in DNA: TGTGCCAGCAGCTTGGGGGGACAGGGACCCGGGGAGCTGTTTTTT. Translated: CASSLGGQGPGELFF.

The chain couples TRBV30 to TRBJ1-2, with 7 bases lining up with TRBD1. J gave up 6 bases and V 2 bases, and 6 bases lay outside the gene matches. Germline loops: CDR1 GTSNPN, CDR2 SVGIG (reference sequence). The CDR3 is 13 residues long. DNA of the CDR3: TGTGCCTGGAGTCCAACTGACAGGGATGGCTACACCTTC. Translation: CAWSPTDRDGYTF.

The CDR3 spells CASSRGPGANVLTF. In nucleotides, the CDR3 is TGTGCCAGCAGCAGGGGGCCTGGGGCCAACGTCCTGACTTTC. This rearrangement joins TRBV7-3 to TRBJ2-6, with 7 bases matching TRBD1. Germline CDR1 and CDR2: SGHTA and FQGTGA. The ends lost 5 bases at V and 2 bases at J; junction bases unmatched: 0. This CDR3 region has 14 residues.

This chain links TRBV19 with TRBJ2-4; D remains ambiguous. V dropped 4 bases and J dropped 5 bases, with 15 bases sitting between them. Germline loops: CDR1 LNHDA, CDR2 SQIVND (reference sequence). The CDR3 extends over 15 amino acids. Here the CDR3 DNA reads TGTGCCAGTAGTAGTGACAACTTCTGGGAAAACATTCAGTACTTC. This encodes CASSSDNFWENIQYF. Variable domain in full (rest from reference TRBV19 and TRBJ2-4): DGGITQSPKYLFRKEGQNVTLSCEQNLNHDAMYWYRQDPGQGLRLIYYSQIVNDFQKGDIAEGYSVSREKKESFPLTVTSAQKNPTAFYLCASSSDNFWENIQYFGAGTRLSVL.